This T cell receptor beta chain was sequenced during a study of CD8+CD57+ T cells in acquired aplastic anemia. Germline loops: CDR1 SGHRS, CDR2 YFSETQ. The CDR3 totals 15 residues. With V trimmed by 4 bases and J by 12 bases, 16 bases remained unmatched. The use of genomic DNA as template underpinned the TCR beta VDJ and CDR3 profiling. TCRdb called the reads again in MiXCR, with one record for every CDR3 protein. This sample has 150,000 to 200,000 distinct CDR3 sequences; roughly 48% occur once, and the top ten carry 25% to 40%. Sequencing was done on patients that had shown CD8+CD57+ cell expansion by flow cytometry. This clonotype appeared a single time.

Input material: sorted CD4+, CD8+, or CD8+CD57+ T cells (not recorded which) from PBMCs. This TCR was recovered from a human donor with aplastic anemia. The chain uses TRBV5-1 and TRBJ1-2; TRBD1 matches 9 bases. The CDR3 is CASSQNPDRGRTDTF. The CDR3 DNA reads TGCGCCAGCAGCCAAAATCCCGACAGGGGGAGAACGGACACCTTC.